The sequence of this T cell receptor beta chain was determined in a study of identical twins. Study conclusions and caveats: Twin-shared out-of-frame alpha sequences showed excess low generation probability.

The sample holds many counts of this clonotype. The antigen is unknown. This CDR3 spans 17 amino acids. In germline, CDR1 is LGHNA, CDR2 YSLEER. V lost 1 base and J 5 bases, leaving 17 bases between the germline ends. TCRdb recomputed calls from the 5' RACE reads with MiXCR, one row per CDR3 protein. The sample consists of 210,000 or so distinct CDR3 sequences, about 7.5% of them appearing once. These same data were also listed under a study on yellow fever vaccine responses in identical twins.

Sequenced material: memory (CD45RO+) T cells sorted from blood. The chain is built from TRBV4-3 and TRBJ2-2; maybe TRBD2 (6 bases). This receptor was taken from a woman between 18 and 29 years old in good health. CDR3 nucleotide sequence: TGCGCCAGCAGCCAAGCAACACTAGCCGACCTGACCGGGGAGCTGTTTTTT. It is translated as CASSQATLADLTGELFF.